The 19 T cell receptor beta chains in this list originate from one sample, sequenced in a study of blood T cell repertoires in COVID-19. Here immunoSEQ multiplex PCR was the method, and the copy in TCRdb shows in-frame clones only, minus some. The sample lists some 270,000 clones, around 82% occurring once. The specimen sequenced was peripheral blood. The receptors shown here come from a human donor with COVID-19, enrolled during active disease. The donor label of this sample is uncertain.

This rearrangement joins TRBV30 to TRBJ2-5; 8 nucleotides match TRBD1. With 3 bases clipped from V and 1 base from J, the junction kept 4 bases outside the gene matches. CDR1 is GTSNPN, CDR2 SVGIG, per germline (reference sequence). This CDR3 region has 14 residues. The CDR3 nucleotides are TGTGCCTGGAGCGGGACAGGCCTCCAAGAGACCCAGTACTTC. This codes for CAWSGTGLQETQYF.

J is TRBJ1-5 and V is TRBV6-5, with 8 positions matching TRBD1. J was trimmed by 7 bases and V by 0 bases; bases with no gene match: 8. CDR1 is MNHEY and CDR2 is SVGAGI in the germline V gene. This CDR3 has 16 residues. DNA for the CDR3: TGTGCCAGCAGTTACTCGCCAGGGGGCCCTAGACAGCCCCAGCATTTT. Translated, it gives CASSYSPGGPRQPQHF.

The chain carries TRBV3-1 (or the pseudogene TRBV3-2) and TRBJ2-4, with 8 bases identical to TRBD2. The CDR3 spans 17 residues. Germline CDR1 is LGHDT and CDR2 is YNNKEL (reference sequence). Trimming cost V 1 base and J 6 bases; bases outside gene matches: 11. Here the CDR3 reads CASSQARLSSGGNIQYF. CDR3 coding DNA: TGTGCCAGCAGCCAAGCTCGACTGAGCAGCGGGGGAAACATTCAGTACTTC.

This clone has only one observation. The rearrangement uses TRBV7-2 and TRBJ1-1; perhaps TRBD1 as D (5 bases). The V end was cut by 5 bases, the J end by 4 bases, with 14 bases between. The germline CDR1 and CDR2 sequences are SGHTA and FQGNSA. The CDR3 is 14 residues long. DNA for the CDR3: TGTGCCAGCAGCCCGACGACAGCCCCCACTGAAGCTTTCTTT. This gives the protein CASSPTTAPTEAFF.

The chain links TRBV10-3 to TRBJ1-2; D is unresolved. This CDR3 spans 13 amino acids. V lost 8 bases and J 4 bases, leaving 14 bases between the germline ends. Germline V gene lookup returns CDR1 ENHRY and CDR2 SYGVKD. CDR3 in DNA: TGTGCCATCCGCTCGCTGGACTTCTATGGCTACACCTTC. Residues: CAIRSLDFYGYTF.

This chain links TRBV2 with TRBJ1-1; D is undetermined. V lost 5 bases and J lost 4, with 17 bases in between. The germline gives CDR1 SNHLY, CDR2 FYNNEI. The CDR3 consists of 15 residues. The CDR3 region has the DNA TGTGCCAGCAGTTCTATCTTAGCTGTGGGCACTGAAGCTTTCTTT. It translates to CASSSILAVGTEAFF.

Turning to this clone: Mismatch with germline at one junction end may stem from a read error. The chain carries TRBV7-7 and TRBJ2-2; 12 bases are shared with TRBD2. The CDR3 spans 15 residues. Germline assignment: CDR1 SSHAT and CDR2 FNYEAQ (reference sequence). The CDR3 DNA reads TGTGCTAGCAGTCTAGCGGGAGGGTTCTCCGGGGAGCTGTTTTTT. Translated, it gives CASSLAGGFSGELFF.

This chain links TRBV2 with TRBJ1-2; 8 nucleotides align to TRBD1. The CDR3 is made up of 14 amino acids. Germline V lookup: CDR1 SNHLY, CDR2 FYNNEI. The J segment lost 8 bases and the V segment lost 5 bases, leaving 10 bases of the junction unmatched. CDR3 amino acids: CASSSQGAHLGYTF. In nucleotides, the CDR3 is TGTGCCAGCAGTTCTCAGGGGGCGCATTTGGGCTACACCTTC. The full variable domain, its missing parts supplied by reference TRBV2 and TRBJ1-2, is EPEVTQTPSHQVTQMGQEVILRCVPISNHLYFYWYRQILGQKVEFLVSFYNNEISEKSEIFDDQFSVERPDGSNFTLKIRSTKLEDSAMYFCASSSQGAHLGYTFGSGTRLTVV.

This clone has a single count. Here the CDR3 DNA reads TGTGCCTGGAGTGCCAAGAGCCACTATGGCTACACCTTC. Translating it yields CAWSAKSHYGYTF. The rearrangement links TRBV30 to TRBJ1-2; D is unresolved. From germline, CDR1 is GTSNPN and CDR2 SVGIG (reference sequence). V shed 1 base and J shed 3 bases, with 9 bases lying between them. The CDR3 loop spans 13 amino acids.

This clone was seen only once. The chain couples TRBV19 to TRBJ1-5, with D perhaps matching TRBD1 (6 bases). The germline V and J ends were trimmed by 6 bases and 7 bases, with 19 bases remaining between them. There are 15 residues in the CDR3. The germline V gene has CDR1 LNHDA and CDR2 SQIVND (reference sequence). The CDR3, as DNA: TGTGCCAGTAGGGGAAGACAGGTGGGTGGACAGCCCCAGCATTTT. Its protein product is CASRGRQVGGQPQHF.

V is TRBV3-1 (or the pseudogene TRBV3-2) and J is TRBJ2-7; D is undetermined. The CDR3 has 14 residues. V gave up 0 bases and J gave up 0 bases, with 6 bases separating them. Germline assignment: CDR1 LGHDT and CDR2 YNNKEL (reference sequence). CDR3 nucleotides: TGTGCCAGCAGCCAAGATTCTACCTCCTACGAGCAGTACTTC. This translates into CASSQDSTSYEQYF.

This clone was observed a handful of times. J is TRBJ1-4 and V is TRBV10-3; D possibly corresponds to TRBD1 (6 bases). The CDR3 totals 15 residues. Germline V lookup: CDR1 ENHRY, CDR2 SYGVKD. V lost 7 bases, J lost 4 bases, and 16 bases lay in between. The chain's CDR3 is CAIKQGDDGNEKLFF. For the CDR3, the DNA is TGTGCCATCAAACAGGGAGATGATGGTAATGAAAAACTGTTTTTT.

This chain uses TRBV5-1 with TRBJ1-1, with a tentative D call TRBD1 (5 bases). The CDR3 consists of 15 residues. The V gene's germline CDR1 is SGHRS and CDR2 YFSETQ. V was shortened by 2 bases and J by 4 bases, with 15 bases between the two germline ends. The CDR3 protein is CASSLTISGGTEAFF. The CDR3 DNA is TGCGCCAGCAGCTTAACTATTTCGGGGGGCACTGAAGCTTTCTTT.

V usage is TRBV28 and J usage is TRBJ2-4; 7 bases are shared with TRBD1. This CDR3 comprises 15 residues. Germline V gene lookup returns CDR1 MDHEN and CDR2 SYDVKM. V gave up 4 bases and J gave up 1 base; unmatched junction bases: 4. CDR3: CASSSTGAAKNIQYF. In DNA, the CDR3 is TGTGCCAGCAGTTCTACAGGGGCGGCCAAAAACATTCAGTACTTC.

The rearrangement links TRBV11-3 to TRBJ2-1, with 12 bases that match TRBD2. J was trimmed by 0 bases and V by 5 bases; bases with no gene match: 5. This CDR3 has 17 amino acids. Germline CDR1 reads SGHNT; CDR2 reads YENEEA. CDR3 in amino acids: CASSATSGGSSYNEQFF. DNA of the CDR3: TGTGCCAGCAGCGCGACTAGCGGGGGAAGCTCCTACAATGAGCAGTTCTTC.

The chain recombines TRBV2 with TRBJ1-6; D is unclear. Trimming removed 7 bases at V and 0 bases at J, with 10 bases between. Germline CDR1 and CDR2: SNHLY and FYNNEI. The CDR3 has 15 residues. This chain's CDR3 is CASIQASSYNSPLHF. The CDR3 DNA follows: TGTGCCAGCATTCAAGCGAGCTCCTATAATTCACCCCTCCACTTT.

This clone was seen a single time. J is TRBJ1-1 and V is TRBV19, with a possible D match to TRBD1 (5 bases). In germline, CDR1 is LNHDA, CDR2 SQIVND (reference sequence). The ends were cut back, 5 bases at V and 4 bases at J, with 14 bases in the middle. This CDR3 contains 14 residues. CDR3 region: CASSSPGLGTEAFF. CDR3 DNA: TGTGCCAGTAGTTCTCCAGGGCTGGGCACTGAAGCTTTCTTT. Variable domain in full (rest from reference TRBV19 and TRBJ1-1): DGGITQSPKYLFRKEGQNVTLSCEQNLNHDAMYWYRQDPGQGLRLIYYSQIVNDFQKGDIAEGYSVSREKKESFPLTVTSAQKNPTAFYLCASSSPGLGTEAFFGQGTRLTVV.

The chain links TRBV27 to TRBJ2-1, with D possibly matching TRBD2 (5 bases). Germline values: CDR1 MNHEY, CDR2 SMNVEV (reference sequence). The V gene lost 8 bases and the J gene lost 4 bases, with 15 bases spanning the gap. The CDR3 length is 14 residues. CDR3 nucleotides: TGTGCCAGCGGGAAGGCTTCGGGATACAATGAGCAGTTCTTC. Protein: CASGKASGYNEQFF.

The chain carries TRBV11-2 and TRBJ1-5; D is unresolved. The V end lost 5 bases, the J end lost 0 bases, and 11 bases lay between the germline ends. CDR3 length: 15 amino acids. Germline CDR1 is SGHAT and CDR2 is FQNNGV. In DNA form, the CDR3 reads TGTGCCAGCAGCGCGACACCGAATAGCAATCAGCCCCAGCATTTT. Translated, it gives CASSATPNSNQPQHF.